The 2 T cell receptor beta chains given below trace back to one sample, sequenced in a study of OX40 agonist ivuxolimab in advanced cancers. The repertoire was sequenced with immunoSEQ multiplex PCR; TCRdb's copy has only in-frame clones and lacks some. This table has some 99,000 clones, approximately 94% appearing once. Sequencing was performed on CD4+ or CD8+ T cells sorted from blood, taken in a trial of the OX40 agonist ivuxolimab. The receptors were gathered from an adult with an advanced solid tumor such as melanoma, head and neck, liver or kidney cancer.

The V call is TRBV9, the J call TRBJ2-5; 7 bases match TRBD1. The CDR3 is 15 amino acids. J lost 4 bases, V lost 0 bases, and 6 bases had no gene match. Germline loops: CDR1 SGDLS, CDR2 YYNGEE. The CDR3 reads CASSVVPGGRETQYF. In nucleotides, the CDR3 is TGTGCCAGCAGCGTAGTGCCAGGGGGACGAGAGACCCAGTACTTC.

The chain combines TRBV9 with TRBJ2-1; 13 nucleotides align to TRBD2. Unmatched junction bases numbered 16, after V lost 4 bases and J lost 15 bases. This CDR3 spans 16 amino acids. CDR1 and CDR2 (germline): SGDLS, YYNGEE. CDR3 protein: CASSSAPGLAGISGFF. CDR3 in DNA: TGTGCCAGCAGCTCCGCCCCGGGACTAGCGGGAATCTCCGGGTTCTTC.